The 3 T cell receptor beta chains presented below share a single source sample, sequenced in a study of T cells after posttransplantation cyclophosphamide. This table comes from immunoSEQ multiplex PCR, and its TCRdb copy is limited to in-frame clones, with some not included. This sample carries tens of thousands of clones, none of them present only once. Sequenced: PBMCs. The receptors stem from a man aged 40-50 years in good health, CMV-negative, and a related stem cell transplant donor.

The chain is built from TRBV15 and TRBJ1-2; 9 bases match TRBD1. Germline V gives CDR1 LNHNV, CDR2 YYDKDF (reference sequence). The CDR3 sequence is 14 residues long. V shed 3 bases and J 7 bases; nucleotides not matched to a gene: 6. The CDR3, as DNA: TGTGCCACCAGCAGGGACAGGGGCTTTGTTGGCTACACCTTC. Translated: CATSRDRGFVGYTF.

This clone was detected many times. The CDR3 nucleotides read TGTGCCAGCACCCCCGGCGGACTAGCCAAAAACATTCAGTACTTC. Translated, it gives CASTPGGLAKNIQYF. V gene TRBV5-6 combines with J gene TRBJ2-4; weak D call: TRBD2 (5 bases). Germline V gives CDR1 SGHDT, CDR2 YYEEEE. V lost 6 bases and J 0 bases, leaving 13 bases between the germline ends. This CDR3 comprises 15 residues.

This clone was observed at least ten times. The chain combines TRBV11-3 with TRBJ1-1, with a tentative D call TRBD1 (5 bases). CDR1 and CDR2 from the germline V gene are SGHNT and YENEEA. The CDR3 runs to 14 residues. V was pared by 6 bases and J by 3 bases, with 14 bases between. The CDR3 loop is CASSPARGDTEAFF. CDR3 bases: TGTGCCAGCAGTCCGGCTCGGGGGGACACTGAAGCTTTCTTT.